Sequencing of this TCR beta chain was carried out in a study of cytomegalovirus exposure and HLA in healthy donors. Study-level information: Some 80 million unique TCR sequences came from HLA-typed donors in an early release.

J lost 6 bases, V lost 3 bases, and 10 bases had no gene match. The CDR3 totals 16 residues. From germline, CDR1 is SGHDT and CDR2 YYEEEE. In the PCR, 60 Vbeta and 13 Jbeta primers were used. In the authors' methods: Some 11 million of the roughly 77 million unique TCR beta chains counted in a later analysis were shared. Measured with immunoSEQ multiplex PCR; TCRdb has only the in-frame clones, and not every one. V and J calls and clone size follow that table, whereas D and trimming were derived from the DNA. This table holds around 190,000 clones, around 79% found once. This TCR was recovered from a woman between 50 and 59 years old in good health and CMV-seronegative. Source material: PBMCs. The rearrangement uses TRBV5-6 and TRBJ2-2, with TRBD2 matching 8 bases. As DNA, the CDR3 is TGTGCCAGCAGCTACGTAGCGGGAAATGCTGCCGGGGAGCTGTTTTTT. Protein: CASSYVAGNAAGELFF.